This entry features one T cell receptor beta chain sequence. Its antigen is undetermined. During the collection period, no donor immune events like infections were recorded. The V and J ends lost 2 bases and 1 base respectively, with 11 bases between them. Germline V gene sequence: CDR1 MNHEY, CDR2 SVGAGI. CDR3 length equals 15 residues. Sequenced by immunoSEQ multiplex PCR; TCRdb stores in-frame clones only, minus some. The table has fewer than 110,000 clones, about 83% seen once. This entry is derived from a study of identifying expanded T cells in peripheral blood. Study conclusions and caveats: Across healthy donors, higher total template counts meant significantly greater roughly two-week count variance.

V and J are TRBV6-5 and TRBJ2-5; D gene ambiguous. Material: blood. The clonotype comes from a person aged 18 to 70 in good health. In nucleotides, the CDR3 is TGTGCCAGCAGTTACGTTACAGCGATCCAAGAGACCCAGTACTTC. This sequence encodes CASSYVTAIQETQYF.